This T cell receptor beta chain emerged from a study of cytomegalovirus exposure and HLA in healthy donors. Study-wide results and caveats: CMV antigen specificity was confirmed in vitro for a few CMV-associated chains. Whilst most TCR sequences proved rare, a subset of public TCRs occurred across many donors.

Repertoires were generated with immunoSEQ multiplex PCR, while TCRdb's copy carries only in-frame clones and drops some. Seen here are about 160,000 clones, 95% to 96% observed once, and the top ten hold about 0.94%. Regarding this clone: Its cognate antigen is unknown.

The CDR3 length is 14 residues. With 3 bases clipped from V and 2 bases from J, the junction kept 2 bases outside the gene matches. CDR1 SGHVS and CDR2 FQNEAQ come from the germline V gene. The chain employs TRBV7-8 and TRBJ2-3, with 7 bases matching TRBD2. Sequences were obtained from PBMCs. This sequence was found in a young woman in good health and CMV-seronegative. CDR3 sequence (DNA): TGTGCCAGCAGCTTCGGGAGGCCCACAGATACGCAGTATTTT. It specifies CASSFGRPTDTQYF.